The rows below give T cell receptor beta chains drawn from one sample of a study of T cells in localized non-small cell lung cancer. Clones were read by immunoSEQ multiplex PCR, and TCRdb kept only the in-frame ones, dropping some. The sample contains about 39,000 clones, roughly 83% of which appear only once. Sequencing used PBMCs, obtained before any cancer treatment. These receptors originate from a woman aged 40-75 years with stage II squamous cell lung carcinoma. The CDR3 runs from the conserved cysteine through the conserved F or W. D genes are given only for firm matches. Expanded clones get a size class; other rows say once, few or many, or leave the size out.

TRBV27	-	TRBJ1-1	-	TGTGCCAGCAGTTTAACCAAGAGGGCTGAAGCTTTCTTT	CASSLTKRAEAFF
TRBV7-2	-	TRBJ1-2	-	TGTGCCAGCAGCTTTCTGGAGGGTGTCAACTATGGCTACACCTTC	CASSFLEGVNYGYTF
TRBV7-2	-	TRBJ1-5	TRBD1	TGTGCCAGCAGCTTAGCGACAGGGAGCAATCAGCCCCAGCATTTT	CASSLATGSNQPQHF
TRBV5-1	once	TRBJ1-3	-	TGCGCCAGCAGCCCACAAACAGGGCTCTCTGGAAACACCATATATTTT	CASSPQTGLSGNTIYF
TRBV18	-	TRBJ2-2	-	TGTGCCAGCTCACCGAAAGGGGACACCGGGGAGCTGTTTTTT	CASSPKGDTGELFF
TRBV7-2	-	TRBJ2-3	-	TGTGCCAGCAGCTTAGCGGGGCTTGGTACGCAGTATTTT	CASSLAGLGTQYF
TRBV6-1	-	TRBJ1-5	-	TGTGCCAGCAGTGAAGGGTTAGTTACTAATCAGCCCCAGCATTTT	CASSEGLVTNQPQHF
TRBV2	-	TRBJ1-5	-	TGTGCCAGCAGTGAAGCAGGCATTCTAGGGGAGCCCCAGCATTTT	CASSEAGILGEPQHF
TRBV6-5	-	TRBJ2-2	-	TGTGCCAGCAGTACCCAACGAGGGGCGGGCGGGGAGCTGTTTTTT	CASSTQRGAGGELFF
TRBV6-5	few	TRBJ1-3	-	TGTGCCAGCAGTTACGGCTCTGGAAACACCATATATTTT	CASSYGSGNTIYF
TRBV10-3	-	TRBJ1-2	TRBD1	TGTGCCATCAGCGGGGGACCTACAGGGGATCATGGCTACACCTTC	CAISGGPTGDHGYTF
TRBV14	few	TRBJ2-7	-	TGTGCCAGCAGCCATGGTAGGGGCGAGCAGTACTTC	CASSHGRGEQYF
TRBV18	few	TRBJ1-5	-	TGTGCCAGCTCACCGAGCCTCAATCAGCCCCAGCATTTT	CASSPSLNQPQHF
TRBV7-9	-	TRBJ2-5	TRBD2	TGTGCCAGCACCTTAACCAAGGGCGGACTAGCGGAACCCCCCAGGGCCCAGTACTTC	CASTLTKGGLAEPPRAQYF
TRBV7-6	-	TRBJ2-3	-	TGTGCCAGCAGCTTATCGCTGGTGAGCACAGATACGCAGTATTTT	CASSLSLVSTDTQYF
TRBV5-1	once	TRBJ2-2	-	TGCGCCAGCAGCTTGGTGGCCACCCCGAACACCGGGGAGCTGTTTTTT	CASSLVATPNTGELFF
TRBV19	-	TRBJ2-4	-	TGTGCCACCGAGGACTTAGCCAAAAACATTCAGTACTTC	CATEDLAKNIQYF
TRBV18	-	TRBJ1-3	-	TGTGCCAGCTCACCAGACAGCTTTGGAAACACCATATATTTT	CASSPDSFGNTIYF
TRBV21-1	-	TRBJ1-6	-	TGTGCCAGCAGCTCCCACGGGGGATCCTCACCCCTCCACTTT	CASSSHGGSSPLHF
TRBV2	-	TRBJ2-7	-	TGTGCCAGCAGTAGTAGTTACGAGCAGTACTTC	CASSSSYEQYF
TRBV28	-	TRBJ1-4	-	TGTGCCAGCAGTTTGATTGCGACTAATGAAAAACTGTTTTTT	CASSLIATNEKLFF
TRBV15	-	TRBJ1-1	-	TGTGCCACCAGCAGGCGAGAGGGCACGGCTTTCTTT	CATSRREGTAFF
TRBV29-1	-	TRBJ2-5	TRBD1	TGCAGCTACCTTTCTTCAGGGGGAGAGACCCAGTACTTC	CSYLSSGGETQYF
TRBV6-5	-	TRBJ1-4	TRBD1	TGTGCCAGCAGTCCAATGACAGGGGTTATTGAAAAACTGTTTTTT	CASSPMTGVIEKLFF
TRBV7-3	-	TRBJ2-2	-	TGTGCCAGCAGCTCCCGACAGAACACCGGGGAGCTGTTTTTT	CASSSRQNTGELFF
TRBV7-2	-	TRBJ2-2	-	TGTGCCAGCAGCCGCCAAGATCAAGGGGAGCTGTTTTTT	CASSRQDQGELFF
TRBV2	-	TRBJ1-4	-	TGTGCCAGCAGCAGGCTATCGGAAAAACTGTTTTTT	CASSRLSEKLFF
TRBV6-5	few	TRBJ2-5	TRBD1	TGTGCCAGCAGTTACCAAGGGGGCTCAGAGACCCAGTACTTC	CASSYQGGSETQYF
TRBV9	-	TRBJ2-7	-	TGTGCCAGCAGCGTATCCCGGGACAACGACGAGCAGTACTTC	CASSVSRDNDEQYF
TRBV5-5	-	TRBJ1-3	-	TGTGCCAGCAGCCAGTATCAGGAAATCTCTGGAAACACCATATATTTT	CASSQYQEISGNTIYF
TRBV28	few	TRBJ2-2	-	TGTGCCAGCAGTTTAGGGGCAGGCTACACCGGGGAGCTGTTTTTT	CASSLGAGYTGELFF
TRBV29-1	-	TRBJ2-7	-	TGCAGCGTTGAAGTAGCGAACTACGAGCAGTACTTC	CSVEVANYEQYF
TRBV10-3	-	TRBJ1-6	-	TGTGCCATCAGTGAGAGGCGAGGGCAGGGGATAACCTATAATTCACCCCTCCACTTT	CAISERRGQGITYNSPLHF
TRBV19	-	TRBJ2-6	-	TGTGCCAGTAGCCGGGGGAAAGGGGCTGGGGCCAACGTCCTGACTTTC	CASSRGKGAGANVLTF
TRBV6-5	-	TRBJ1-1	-	TGTGCCAGCAGGTCAGCCATGAACACTGAAGCTTTCTTT	CASRSAMNTEAFF
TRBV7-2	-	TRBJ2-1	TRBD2	TGTGCCAGCAGCCGCTCGCTAGCGGGCAATGAGCAGTTCTTC	CASSRSLAGNEQFF
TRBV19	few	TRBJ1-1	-	TGTGCCAGTAGTATGGGACTGAAGAACACTGAAGCTTTCTTT	CASSMGLKNTEAFF
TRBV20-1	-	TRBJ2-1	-	TGCAGTGTAGGACGCTACAATGAGCAGTTCTTC	CSVGRYNEQFF
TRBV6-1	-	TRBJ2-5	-	TGTGCCAGCATGGCAGGGAGGCTCCAAGAGACCCAGTACTTC	CASMAGRLQETQYF
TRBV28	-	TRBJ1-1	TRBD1	TGTGCCAGCAGTTCGGGACAGAAGAACACTGAAGCTTTCTTT	CASSSGQKNTEAFF
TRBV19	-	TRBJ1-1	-	TGTGCCAGTAGTCAGCAGATGAACACTGAAGCTTTCTTT	CASSQQMNTEAFF
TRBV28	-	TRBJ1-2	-	TGTGCCAGCAGTTTGCCAGGGGCAGCATATGGCTACACCTTC	CASSLPGAAYGYTF
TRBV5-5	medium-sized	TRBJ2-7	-	TGTGCCAGCAGCTACCGGGACACACCCTACGAGCAGTACTTC	CASSYRDTPYEQYF
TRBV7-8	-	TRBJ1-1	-	TGTGCCAGCAGCTTCACAGGGAGTGACACTGAAGCTTTCTTT	CASSFTGSDTEAFF
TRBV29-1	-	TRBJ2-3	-	TGCAGCGTTGAAGATCCTCAGGGGCCGAGAGATACGCAGTATTTT	CSVEDPQGPRDTQYF
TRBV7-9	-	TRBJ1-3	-	TGTGCCAGCAGCTCTACCGGACGGTACGAGGACACCATATATTTT	CASSSTGRYEDTIYF
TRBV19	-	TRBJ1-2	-	TGTGCCAGTCTGAGGTCTATCTCTAACTATGGCTACACCTTC	CASLRSISNYGYTF
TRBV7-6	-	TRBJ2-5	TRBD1	TGTGCCAGCAGCTTAGTCGGGACAGGGGGAGAGACCCAGTACTTC	CASSLVGTGGETQYF
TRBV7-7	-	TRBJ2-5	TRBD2	TGTGCTAGCGGGGTTCCGGGGGGCAAACAAGAGACCCAGTACTTC	CASGVPGGKQETQYF
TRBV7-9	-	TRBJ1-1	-	TGTGCCAGCAGCCGAGAGATAGGGGATAGGGCTGAAGCTTTCTTT	CASSREIGDRAEAFF
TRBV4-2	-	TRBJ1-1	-	TGTGCCAGCAGCCAAGGACTTCTTCTGGGGGATAACACTGAAGCTTTCTTT	CASSQGLLLGDNTEAFF
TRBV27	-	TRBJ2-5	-	TGTGCCGAAGCTGAGCGCACGGAGACCCAGTACTTC	CAEAERTETQYF
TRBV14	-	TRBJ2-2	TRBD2	TGTGCCAGCAGCCAAGAGACTAGCGGGGGCCAGGAGCTGTTTTTT	CASSQETSGGQELFF
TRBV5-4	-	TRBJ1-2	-	TGTGCCAGCAGCCCACCGGAGGGCTCTAACTATGGCTACACCTTC	CASSPPEGSNYGYTF
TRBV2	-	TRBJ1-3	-	TGTGCCAGAACTGCAGGGGACTCTGGAAACACCATATATTTT	CARTAGDSGNTIYF
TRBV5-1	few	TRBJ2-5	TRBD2	TGCGCCAGCAGCTTGGGGTGGACTAGCGGGGGCCAAGAGACCCAGTACTTC	CASSLGWTSGGQETQYF
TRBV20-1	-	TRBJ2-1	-	TGCAGTGCTACTGGGGTGAATGAGCAGTTCTTC	CSATGVNEQFF
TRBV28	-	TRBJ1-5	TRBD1	TGTGCCAGCATCACAGGGGATCAGCCCCAGCATTTT	CASITGDQPQHF
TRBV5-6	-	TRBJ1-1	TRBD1	TGTGCCAGCAGCGTAATCGGGACAGGGGGGTTCGTGCACACTGAAGCTTTCTTT	CASSVIGTGGFVHTEAFF
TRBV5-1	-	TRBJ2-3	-	TGCGCCAGCAGCTGGGATAGCGGACTCACAGATACGCAGTATTTT	CASSWDSGLTDTQYF